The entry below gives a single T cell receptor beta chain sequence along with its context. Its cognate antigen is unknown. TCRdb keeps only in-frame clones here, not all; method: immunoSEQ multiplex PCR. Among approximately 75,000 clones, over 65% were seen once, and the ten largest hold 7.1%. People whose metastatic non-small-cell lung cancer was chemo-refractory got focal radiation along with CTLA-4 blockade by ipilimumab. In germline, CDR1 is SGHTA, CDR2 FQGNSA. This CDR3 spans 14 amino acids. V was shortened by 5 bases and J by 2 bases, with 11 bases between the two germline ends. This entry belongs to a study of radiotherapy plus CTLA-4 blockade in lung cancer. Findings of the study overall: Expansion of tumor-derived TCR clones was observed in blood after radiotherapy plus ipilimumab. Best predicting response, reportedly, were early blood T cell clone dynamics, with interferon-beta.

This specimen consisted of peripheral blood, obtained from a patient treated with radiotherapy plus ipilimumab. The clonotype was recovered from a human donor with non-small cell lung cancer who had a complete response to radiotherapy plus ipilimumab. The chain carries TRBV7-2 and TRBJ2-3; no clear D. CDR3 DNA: TGTGCCAGCAGCCGCAATGTATTCACAGATACGCAGTATTTT. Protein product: CASSRNVFTDTQYF.